This is a list of T cell receptor beta chains from one sample in a study of blood T cell repertoires in COVID-19. Method: immunoSEQ multiplex PCR; TCRdb's copy keeps in-frame clones and lacks some. The sample contains over 130,000 clones, roughly four fifths of which appear only once. The material sequenced was PBMCs or T cells enriched from blood (not recorded which). These receptor sequences come from a woman in her late teens or twenties who had been exposed to COVID-19. CDR3s leave out the opening cysteine and the closing phenylalanine or tryptophan. Fields, in order: J gene, V gene, CDR3 protein.

>TRBJ2-7|TRBV6-5
ASSLQYEQY
>TRBJ1-1|TRBV19
ASSIGQGAVTEAF
>TRBJ1-1|TRBV3-1/TRBV3-2
ASSLTENTEAF
>TRBJ2-2|TRBV19
ASSMISGNTGELF
>TRBJ2-7|TRBV9
ASSPGGNYEQY
>TRBJ1-5|TRBV2
ASSARTGNQPQH
>TRBJ2-1|TRBV10-1
ASSRTGQGYNEQF
>TRBJ1-1|TRBV30
AWKTPGTGVWGAF
>TRBJ2-1|TRBV4-2
ASSQDSVSYNEQF
>TRBJ1-2|TRBV5-1
ASSLRTGPFEGYT
>TRBJ2-1|TRBV6-5
ASRPGLVYNEQF
>TRBJ2-7|TRBV5-4
ASSLAGGAYEQY
>TRBJ2-5|TRBV19
ASSMLGARAGETQY
>TRBJ1-2|TRBV7-9
ASSLVQGKGGYT
>TRBJ1-2|TRBV19
ASSTLDRGPGGYT
>TRBJ1-2|TRBV4-1
ASSQVRSLNYGYT
>TRBJ1-6|TRBV28
ASSLSPPTAHNSPLH
>TRBJ2-2|TRBV2
ASSAVVRTGELF
>TRBJ2-7|TRBV5-1
ASSPRQGWGEQY
>TRBJ1-1|TRBV19
ASSSGQPLFSNTEAF
>TRBJ2-7|TRBV1
TSSQDLSGRRCGGLSEQY
>TRBJ1-5|TRBV28
ASSLTQGAYQPQH
>TRBJ2-2|TRBV6-2/TRBV6-3
ASSRLAANTGELF
>TRBJ2-1|TRBV7-9
ASRVSLDRESRNEQF
>TRBJ2-2|TRBV5-4
ASSLARDSTNTGELF
>TRBJ1-1|TRBV19
ASSIGSLEAF
>TRBJ2-5|TRBV30
ARMGSQETQY
>TRBJ2-3|TRBV9
ASTSSGRPADTQY
>TRBJ2-1|TRBV29-1
SAQQGASYNEQF
>TRBJ2-1|TRBV5-4
ASSLDRGRSYNEQF
>TRBJ1-5|TRBV2
ASRSDGQGGQPQH
>TRBJ1-3|TRBV3-1/TRBV3-2
ASSQDRASLLSGNTIY